This entry lists 18 T cell receptor beta chains sequenced from one sample in a study of blood T cell repertoires in COVID-19. Generated by immunoSEQ multiplex PCR, the TCRdb table keeps only in-frame clones and is missing some. The table shows roughly 250,000 clones, with 80% to 90% occurring only once. Sequenced material: PBMCs or T cells enriched from blood (not recorded which). The receptor set was obtained from a woman aged 30 to 39 who had recovered from COVID-19.

The chain joins TRBV15 to TRBJ2-5, with 10 bases that match TRBD2. The CDR3 is 17 amino acids. Per the germline V gene, CDR1 is LNHNV and CDR2 is YYDKDF (reference sequence). V shed 0 bases, J shed 5 bases, and the junction held 9 bases outside the gene matches. CDR3 DNA sequence: TGTGCCACCAGCAGAGATCGGGCTAGCGGGAGATGGGAGACCCAGTACTTC. Residues: CATSRDRASGRWETQYF.

The chain recombines TRBV2 with TRBJ1-4; 10 nucleotides align to TRBD1. This CDR3 has 15 residues. Trimming cost V 5 bases and J 5 bases; bases outside gene matches: 5. Germline V gene sequence: CDR1 SNHLY, CDR2 FYNNEI. CDR3 protein: CASSSRDRGNEKLFF. The CDR3 DNA is TGTGCCAGCAGTTCCCGGGACAGGGGAAATGAAAAACTGTTTTTT.

The chain couples TRBV15 to TRBJ2-1; 8 bases match TRBD2. The CDR3 sequence is 13 residues long. Germline V gene sequence: CDR1 LNHNV, CDR2 YYDKDF (reference sequence). With 10 bases clipped from V and 7 bases from J, the junction kept 9 bases outside the gene matches. This CDR3 is CAIEAGESNEQFF. Here the CDR3 DNA reads TGTGCCATCGAAGCGGGAGAGTCTAATGAGCAGTTCTTC.

The CDR3 coding sequence is TGTGCCAGCAGCCAAAGATCCCTAAACAGGAACACTGAAGCTTTCTTT. Protein product: CASSQRSLNRNTEAFF. The chain uses TRBV3-1 (or the pseudogene TRBV3-2) and TRBJ1-1; D is ambiguous. This CDR3 has 16 residues. Germline V gene sequence: CDR1 LGHDT, CDR2 YNNKEL (reference sequence). Trimming cost V 2 bases and J 1 base, with 14 bases left between them.

The chain combines TRBV3-1 (or the pseudogene TRBV3-2) with TRBJ1-2; possible D gene TRBD1, 6 bases. The CDR3 totals 13 residues. CDR1 and CDR2 (germline): LGHDT, YNNKEL (reference sequence). V gave up 10 bases and J gave up 3 bases, with 15 bases separating them. The chain's CDR3 is CATQGGDDYGYTF. The CDR3, as DNA: TGTGCCACCCAAGGGGGGGACGACTATGGCTACACCTTC.

The CDR3 is CASSGGQGATADTQYF. The CDR3 DNA sequence: TGTGCCAGCAGCGGAGGACAGGGGGCGACTGCAGATACGCAGTATTTT. This chain links TRBV7-3 with TRBJ2-3; 11 bases fit TRBD1. This CDR3 has 16 amino acids. V was pared by 5 bases and J by 4 bases, with 8 bases of the junction left unmatched. CDR1 is SGHTA, CDR2 FQGTGA, per germline.

V is TRBV30 and J is TRBJ1-5, with 10 nucleotides matching TRBD1. Germline assignment: CDR1 GTSNPN and CDR2 SVGIG (reference sequence). This CDR3 has 17 residues. V lost 2 bases and J lost 2; bases outside the gene matches: 9. The CDR3 region has the DNA TGTGCCTGGAGTCCAAGGGGGGGGACAGGGGGCAATCAGCCCCAGCATTTT. Residues: CAWSPRGGTGGNQPQHF.

The CDR3 DNA reads as TGTGCCAGCAGCTGGGGGACAGGCGATTCACCCCTCCACTTT. It yields the protein CASSWGTGDSPLHF. The chain carries TRBV5-6 and TRBJ1-6; 8 bases fit TRBD1. CDR3 size: 14 residues. Looked up from germline, CDR1 is SGHDT and CDR2 is YYEEEE. With V trimmed by 3 bases and J by 8 bases, 4 bases remained unmatched.

The V gene is TRBV5-6, the J gene TRBJ1-1, with D perhaps TRBD1 (5 bases). Germline V CDR1 and CDR2: SGHDT, YYEEEE. Between the trimmed V and J ends, which lost 1 base and 1 base, there was a span of 5 bases. There are 13 residues in the CDR3. In DNA, the CDR3 is TGTGCCAGCAGCTTGACAGGGAACACTGAAGCTTTCTTT. It translates to CASSLTGNTEAFF.

The chain joins TRBV29-1 to TRBJ2-1, with 10 bases aligning to TRBD1. The V and J ends lost 7 bases and 12 bases, in that order; junction bases with no gene match: 6. Germline CDR1 is SQVTM and CDR2 is ANQGSEA. The CDR3 loop spans 11 amino acids. This chain's CDR3 is CSGTRDRGQFF. Here the CDR3 DNA reads TGCAGCGGAACCCGGGACAGGGGGCAGTTCTTC.

CDR3 bases: TGTGCCAGCAGAGGAAACCTAGCGGGCTCCTACAATGAGCAGTTCTTC. It yields the protein CASRGNLAGSYNEQFF. The V call is TRBV28, the J call TRBJ2-1; TRBD2 agrees at 8 bases. Germline trimming cut 6 bases from V and 0 bases from J; bases unmatched to any gene: 7. CDR3 length: 16 residues. CDR1 is MDHEN, CDR2 SYDVKM, per germline.

Notes on this clone: Distinct nucleotide sequences in the sample also encode this CDR3. The chain carries TRBV3-1 (or the pseudogene TRBV3-2) and TRBJ1-5; 7 nucleotides match TRBD1. Germline-derived CDR1 and CDR2 are LGHDT and YNNKEL (reference sequence). The junction had 6 bases not matched to a gene; V was cut back by 1 base and J by 6 bases. The CDR3 is made up of 15 amino acids. The CDR3 coding sequence is TGTGCCAGCAGCCAAGGCACAGGGGCCGGTCAGCCCCAGCATTTT. This encodes CASSQGTGAGQPQHF.

The chain has TRBV28 and TRBJ1-1; 7 nucleotides match TRBD1. The germline V gene encodes CDR1 MDHEN and CDR2 SYDVKM. The CDR3 length is 15 residues. Trimming cost V 8 bases and J 5 bases; bases outside gene matches: 14. The DNA of the CDR3 is TGTGCCAGCTCAAGAGGGGACAGAGGCTCTACTGAAGCTTTCTTT. It encodes CASSRGDRGSTEAFF.

The chain is built from TRBV6-5 and TRBJ1-2, with 9 bases matching TRBD1. Germline CDR1 MNHEY, CDR2 SVGAGI. With 6 bases clipped from V and 6 bases from J, the junction kept 11 bases outside the gene matches. The CDR3 runs to 15 residues. CDR3 amino acids: CASSRDGTGWNGYTF. CDR3 DNA: TGTGCCAGCAGCCGAGATGGGACAGGGTGGAATGGCTACACCTTC.

The CDR3 sequence is CASSRGQGARIYGYTF. CDR3 coding DNA: TGTGCCAGCAGCAGAGGGCAGGGGGCGCGGATCTATGGCTACACCTTC. This chain links TRBV3-1 (or the pseudogene TRBV3-2) with TRBJ1-2; TRBD1 agrees at 8 bases. Germline lookup yields CDR1 LGHDT and CDR2 YNNKEL (reference sequence). The CDR3 contains 16 residues. V shed 5 bases, J shed 4 bases, and the junction held 12 bases outside the gene matches.

The chain combines TRBV12-3 or TRBV12-4 with TRBJ2-1; TRBD2 is a possible D gene (6 bases). With 5 bases removed from V and 8 bases from J, the gap between germline ends came to 10 bases. This CDR3 region has 12 residues. Here the CDR3 reads CASSATSYEQFF. In DNA, the CDR3 is TGTGCCAGCAGTGCTACTAGCTATGAGCAGTTCTTC.

This chain links TRBV27 with TRBJ1-1; 9 bases map to TRBD1. Trimming at V came to 5 bases and at J to 3 bases, leaving 16 bases not matched to a gene. From germline, CDR1 is MNHEY and CDR2 SMNVEV (reference sequence). This CDR3 has 18 residues. CDR3 protein: CASSRYTYRGRRYTEAFF. The CDR3 DNA sequence: TGTGCCAGCAGTCGTTATACCTACAGGGGGCGAAGGTACACTGAAGCTTTCTTT.

This clone has more than one count but fewer than ten. The J gene is TRBJ1-5, the V gene TRBV5-1; 8 bases are a match to TRBD1. The CDR3 length is 13 residues. J lost 7 bases, V lost 2 bases, and 2 bases had no gene match. Germline CDR1 SGHRS, CDR2 YFSETQ. The CDR3 is CASSLQGGQPQHF. The CDR3, as DNA: TGCGCCAGCAGCTTACAGGGGGGCCAGCCCCAGCATTTT.